The subject of this entry is one T cell receptor (beta chain). This may come from a read error, since a much larger clone is one base off. TCRdb reprocessed the RT-PCR reads via MiXCR and lists one record per CDR3 protein. The sample has hundreds of thousands of distinct CDR3 sequences; 12% to 15% are singletons. The CDR3 loop spans 13 amino acids. Germline V gene data show CDR1 as ENHRY and CDR2 as SYGVKD. This rearrangement joins TRBV10-3 to TRBJ2-3, with D tentatively TRBD1 (7 bases). The receptor's source is a female donor in good health, serving as a healthy control. Material for sequencing was memory CD4+ T cells from blood. CDR3: CAIAGQSTHTQYF. The DNA for the CDR3 is TGTGCCATCGCGGGACAGTCCACACATACGCAGTATTTT.